A selection of T cell receptor beta chains follows, all from one sample in a study of T cell repertoires in cytomegalovirus infection. Via MiXCR, TCRdb re-called the reads, giving one row per CDR3 protein. The table lists approximately 730,000 distinct CDR3 sequences, 25% to 30% of them singletons, with under 15% in the top ten. These receptors' targets are unknown. Sequenced material: cultured CD8+ T cells from PBMCs, taken from culture after CMV antigen stimulation. Every receptor here comes from a human donor in good health (CMV status not recorded). Some clones in this sample may be carry-over from other donors' samples. The conserved cysteine and the conserved F or W are not part of the CDR3 here. The order of the fields is CDR3 length, V gene, clone size, CDR3 protein. Expanded clones get a size class; other rows say once, few or many, or leave the size out.

len: 12
v_gene: TRBV28
abundance: .
CDR3aa: ASTWGSRYQPQH

len: 14
v_gene: TRBV7-6
abundance: many
CDR3aa: ASSPRTGGYYNEQF

len: 12
v_gene: TRBV6-5
abundance: .
CDR3aa: ATFGGASTDTQY

len: 13
v_gene: TRBV11-2
abundance: .
CDR3aa: ASSSPSGGGETQY

len: 12
v_gene: TRBV24-1
abundance: .
CDR3aa: ATSEAGTQETQY

len: 12
v_gene: TRBV7-2
abundance: many
CDR3aa: ASSLRSSYNEQF

len: 11
v_gene: TRBV12-3/TRBV12-4
abundance: once
CDR3aa: ASSLLSYSEQF

len: 11
v_gene: TRBV14
abundance: .
CDR3aa: ASSVRAGTEAF

len: 13
v_gene: TRBV15
abundance: .
CDR3aa: ATSRAGETYNEQF

len: 12
v_gene: TRBV7-8
abundance: many
CDR3aa: ASSWTDYTGELF

len: 14
v_gene: TRBV6-6
abundance: few
CDR3aa: ASSYTLDRGNQPQH

len: 12
v_gene: TRBV10-1
abundance: .
CDR3aa: ASSEIPQAGELF

len: 13
v_gene: TRBV7-2
abundance: many
CDR3aa: ASSLSERDAETQY

len: 16
v_gene: TRBV24-1
abundance: .
CDR3aa: ATSDLRKGGPNTGELF

len: 15
v_gene: TRBV15
abundance: .
CDR3aa: ATSRADRPFSNQPQH

len: 14
v_gene: TRBV9
abundance: .
CDR3aa: ASSILAGYSTDTQY

len: 13
v_gene: TRBV3-1
abundance: .
CDR3aa: ASSQWTGGDQPQH

len: 14
v_gene: TRBV5-5
abundance: .
CDR3aa: ASSLELAGVWNEQF

len: 9
v_gene: TRBV7-5
abundance: .
CDR3aa: IHRGEETQY

len: 12
v_gene: TRBV10-3
abundance: few
CDR3aa: AIRESGLSYEQY

len: 15
v_gene: TRBV20-1
abundance: .
CDR3aa: SARDRGTLQFLKGAF

len: 13
v_gene: TRBV19
abundance: once
CDR3aa: ASSRPGQGSNEQF

len: 13
v_gene: TRBV24-1
abundance: .
CDR3aa: ATSDGRNLTDTQY

len: 13
v_gene: TRBV27
abundance: .
CDR3aa: ASSPWTGMAYEQY

len: 12
v_gene: TRBV5-1
abundance: .
CDR3aa: ASSFRDRGREQF

len: 12
v_gene: TRBV4-1
abundance: .
CDR3aa: ASSRGFSGNTIY

len: 13
v_gene: TRBV24-1
abundance: .
CDR3aa: ATSDGGTNDAEAF

len: 10
v_gene: TRBV4-1
abundance: few
CDR3aa: ASSQAIGIYT

len: 12
v_gene: TRBV4-2
abundance: many
CDR3aa: ASSQVAPGNTIY

len: 12
v_gene: TRBV7-9
abundance: .
CDR3aa: ASSLPGGRAEAF

len: 11
v_gene: TRBV2
abundance: .
CDR3aa: AIEQRVGETQY

len: 13
v_gene: TRBV7-8
abundance: few
CDR3aa: ASSIYQGAQETQY

len: 12
v_gene: TRBV5-5
abundance: .
CDR3aa: ASSLDIENYGYT

len: 13
v_gene: TRBV5-6
abundance: .
CDR3aa: ASSVTGGGNTEAF

len: 13
v_gene: TRBV10-1
abundance: .
CDR3aa: ASSWSRETSDTQY

len: 11
v_gene: TRBV27
abundance: .
CDR3aa: ASRQGMGSPLH

len: 12
v_gene: TRBV7-9
abundance: few
CDR3aa: ASSLVSRSRAAF

len: 12
v_gene: TRBV19
abundance: .
CDR3aa: ASSIGWNTGELF

len: 13
v_gene: TRBV20-1
abundance: .
CDR3aa: SARNAGAGSDTQY

len: 12
v_gene: TRBV6-5
abundance: many
CDR3aa: ASSYSDSYTEAF

len: 10
v_gene: TRBV20-1
abundance: .
CDR3aa: SAWVPVYGYT

len: 13
v_gene: TRBV11-2
abundance: .
CDR3aa: ASSTWTHSSYEQY

len: 13
v_gene: TRBV15
abundance: .
CDR3aa: ATSSAGTGNQPQH

len: 14
v_gene: TRBV12-5
abundance: few
CDR3aa: ASGFWTDSSYNEQF

len: 10
v_gene: TRBV10-3
abundance: few
CDR3aa: AIGRDTGELF

len: 12
v_gene: TRBV6-6
abundance: .
CDR3aa: ASSFSRTGETQY

len: 13
v_gene: TRBV27
abundance: few
CDR3aa: ASSFSEANTGELF

len: 10
v_gene: TRBV5-4
abundance: .
CDR3aa: ASSSSGPGYT

len: 15
v_gene: TRBV4-1
abundance: .
CDR3aa: ASSQGGYRALLRPLH

len: 11
v_gene: TRBV7-6
abundance: .
CDR3aa: ASGLPLLDTQY